The clone carrying this T cell receptor beta chain appeared a few times. The antigen remains undetermined. Trimming cost V 5 bases and J 2 bases; bases outside gene matches: 7. CDR3 length: 15 amino acids. The V gene's germline CDR1 is SGHTA and CDR2 FQGNSA. This specimen belongs to a study of blood T cells in healthy people across ages. Notes on the study in general: Diversity figures derived from one million T cells were judged to underestimate the true value. Naive T cell percentage and TCR beta diversity correlated strongly. Per-million-T-cell TCR beta diversity fell roughly linearly with age.

For the second PCR, which ran for about 7 to 11 cycles, a sample-barcoded 5' primer and a J-beta primer mix were used. TCRdb reanalysed the 5' RACE reads using MiXCR and keeps one entry per CDR3 protein. The repertoire holds about 1.8 million distinct CDR3 sequences, with around 48% as singletons. The sequence derives from a woman in her 40s in good health. The chain combines TRBV7-2 with TRBJ2-7; 9 positions match TRBD1. Sequenced sample: blood. This chain's CDR3 is CASSPGTGIPYEQYF. CDR3 coding DNA: TGTGCCAGCAGCCCAGGGACAGGGATCCCCTACGAGCAGTACTTC.